This T cell receptor (beta chain) was captured by sequencing in a study of T cells in Graves' hyperthyroidism and ophthalmopathy. The CDR3 contains 16 residues. Per germline, CDR1 SGHVS and CDR2 FNYEAQ. V gave up 5 bases and J gave up 3 bases; unmatched junction bases: 7. This clonotype was observed at least ten times. The source material, RNA transcripts, was used to amplify TCR beta CDR3 regions. First-round RT-PCR with HTBI primers amplified the TCR CDR3 region. MiXCR, applied by TCRdb to the multiplex PCR reads, yields one record per CDR3 protein. The sample lists under 550,000 distinct CDR3 sequences, 15% to 20% seen once, with 47% in the top ten.

The clonotype comes from a man aged 40-49 years with Graves' ophthalmopathy. The sample comprised blood. The chain combines TRBV7-6 with TRBJ2-2, with 9 nucleotides matching TRBD2. The CDR3 DNA sequence: TGTGCCAGCAGCCCCGGGGTAGCGGGAGACACCGGGGAGCTGTTTTTT. This sequence encodes CASSPGVAGDTGELFF.